Each of the 21 T cell receptor beta chains below was sequenced from the same sample in a study of shared clonotypes between healthy human individuals. Profiling relied on immunoSEQ multiplex PCR, and the TCRdb table lists in-frame clones only, not all of them. The sample consists of 2 million to 3 million clones, roughly 93% of them appearing once. Sequenced material: naive CD4+ T cells from PBMCs. Subset in this sample: CD45RA+ positively selected. These receptors were obtained from a man younger than 30 in good health. Some clones in this sample may be carry-over from other donors' samples.

In this sample, this clone turned up once. The sample has other DNA sequences that encode this CDR3 too. The rearrangement uses TRBV11-2 and TRBJ2-1; D call uncertain. Germline values: CDR1 SGHAT, CDR2 FQNNGV. This CDR3 spans 11 amino acids. Deletions cut 3 bases from V and 7 bases from J, with 4 bases between. The CDR3 spells CASSFVNEQFF. For the CDR3, the DNA is TGTGCCAGCAGCTTTGTAAATGAGCAGTTCTTC.

The rearrangement uses TRBV19 and TRBJ2-4; TRBD2 matches at 10 bases. Germline loops: CDR1 LNHDA, CDR2 SQIVND (reference sequence). V dropped 4 bases and J dropped 1; count of bases not matched to a gene: 4. This CDR3 has 16 amino acids. The CDR3 here is CASSRPSGSAKNIQYF. CDR3 sequence (DNA): TGTGCCAGTAGTAGACCTAGCGGGAGTGCCAAAAACATTCAGTACTTC. Full variable domain (remainder filled in from reference TRBV19 and TRBJ2-4): DGGITQSPKYLFRKEGQNVTLSCEQNLNHDAMYWYRQDPGQGLRLIYYSQIVNDFQKGDIAEGYSVSREKKESFPLTVTSAQKNPTAFYLCASSRPSGSAKNIQYFGAGTRLSVL.

The CDR3 protein is CASSLNSIRSTDTQYF. CDR3 nucleotides: TGTGCCAGCAGCTTAAATTCTATCCGGAGCACAGATACGCAGTATTTT. The chain employs TRBV7-9 and TRBJ2-3, with D unclear. With 2 bases removed from V and 0 bases from J, the gap between germline ends came to 12 bases. The CDR3 spans 16 residues. Per the germline V gene, CDR1 is SEHNR and CDR2 is FQNEAQ (reference sequence). Combining the CDR3 with reference TRBV7-9 and TRBJ2-3 gives the whole variable domain DTGVSQNPRHKITKRGQNVTFRCDPISEHNRLYWYRQTLGQGPEFLTYFQNEAQLEKSRLLSDRFSAERPKGSFSTLEIQRTEQGDSAMYLCASSLNSIRSTDTQYFGPGTRLTVL.

The V call is TRBV7-2, the J call TRBJ1-5; D uncertain. The CDR3 is 14 residues long. The germline CDR1 and CDR2 sequences are SGHTA and FQGNSA. Trimming took 5 bases from V and 2 from J, leaving 10 bases between them. The CDR3 spells CASSAREGNQPQHF. In DNA form, the CDR3 reads TGTGCCAGCAGCGCGAGGGAGGGCAATCAGCCCCAGCATTTT.

Points on this clone: Other nucleotide sequences from this sample produce the same CDR3. Written as DNA, the CDR3 is TGTGCCAGCAGTTCACGAGTCTACGAGCAGTACTTC. Protein product: CASSSRVYEQYF. V and J are TRBV28 and TRBJ2-7; D not certain. Trimming took 4 bases from V and 3 from J, leaving 7 bases between them. Germline CDR1 reads MDHEN; CDR2 reads SYDVKM. The CDR3 spans 12 residues.

The chain combines TRBV28 with TRBJ1-4; 9 bases fit TRBD1. V shed 8 bases and J 8 bases; nucleotides not matched to a gene: 9. The CDR3 is 14 amino acids. Per germline, CDR1 MDHEN and CDR2 SYDVKM. The CDR3 DNA sequence: TGTGCCAGCCTGTTTCGGACAGGGGAAGAAAAACTGTTTTTT. It codes for CASLFRTGEEKLFF.

The rearrangement links TRBV21-1 to TRBJ2-1; TRBD2 was called by the table and not checked on the DNA. TRBV21-1 counts as a pseudogene. This CDR3 contains 16 residues. CDR3 amino acids: CASSNRLTWNKDEQFF. The DNA for the CDR3 is TGTGCCAGCAGCAATCGCCTGACTTGGAATAAGGATGAGCAGTTCTTC.

V gene TRBV6-1 combines with J gene TRBJ2-2; D may be TRBD1 or TRBD2 (6 bases each). This CDR3 has 14 residues. Germline CDR1 MNHNS, CDR2 SASEGT. Trimming took 8 bases from V and 1 from J, leaving 11 bases between them. The CDR3 region has the DNA TGTGCCAGCCGGGGGCGGGAGAACACCGGGGAGCTGTTTTTT. Translated, it gives CASRGRENTGELFF.

A single count supports this clone. The rearrangement joins TRBV5-1 to TRBJ2-1, with D perhaps matching TRBD1 (6 bases). The CDR3 extends over 15 amino acids. Germline V gives CDR1 SGHRS, CDR2 YFSETQ. V shed 0 bases and J shed 8 bases, with 15 bases lying between them. CDR3 amino acids: CASSLVAAGVHEQFF. The CDR3 DNA sequence: TGCGCCAGCAGCTTGGTGGCGGCAGGGGTGCATGAGCAGTTCTTC.

The gene calls are TRBV28 and TRBJ1-2; 8 nucleotides line up with TRBD1. The germline V gene has CDR1 MDHEN and CDR2 SYDVKM. This CDR3 has 15 residues. Losses at the gene ends were 3 bases for V and 4 bases for J; bases not matched to a gene: 7. CDR3 DNA sequence: TGTGCCAGCAGTTTGGGACAGGTGGGGGTCTATGGCTACACCTTC. It specifies CASSLGQVGVYGYTF.

The chain has TRBV6-1 and TRBJ1-1; D is unclear. The ends were cut back, 4 bases at V and 0 bases at J, with 12 bases in the middle. The CDR3 has 15 amino acids. The germline CDR1 and CDR2 sequences are MNHNS and SASEGT. The CDR3 is CASSAPRALNTEAFF. The CDR3, as DNA: TGTGCCAGCAGTGCCCCACGCGCCCTGAACACTGAAGCTTTCTTT.

This rearrangement joins TRBV7-6 to TRBJ2-5; D possibly uses TRBD1 or TRBD2 (5 bases each). Trimming removed 2 bases from V and 3 bases from J, with 13 bases in between. The CDR3 sequence is 15 residues long. The germline V gene encodes CDR1 SGHVS and CDR2 FNYEAQ. CDR3 bases: TGTGCCAGCAGCTTACCCTGGGACCGAAAAGAGACCCAGTACTTC. This codes for CASSLPWDRKETQYF.

This chain uses TRBV5-5 with TRBJ1-2; no clear D. Deletions cut 1 base from V and 0 bases from J, with 10 bases between. Germline values: CDR1 SGHKS, CDR2 YYEKEE (reference sequence). This CDR3 is 15 amino acids long. This CDR3 reads CASSLITKANYGYTF. DNA for the CDR3: TGTGCCAGCAGCTTGATCACTAAAGCTAACTATGGCTACACCTTC.

This chain uses TRBV5-5 with TRBJ2-1; TRBD2 agrees at 9 bases. The CDR3 runs to 16 residues. Germline V gene lookup returns CDR1 SGHKS and CDR2 YYEKEE (reference sequence). Unmatched junction bases numbered 13, after V lost 2 bases and J lost 10 bases. The CDR3 sequence: CASSFLVVAGASEQFF. DNA of the CDR3: TGTGCCAGCAGCTTCTTAGTGGTAGCGGGAGCGTCGGAGCAGTTCTTC.

Here the CDR3 reads CASSRETGPNTEAFF. Here the CDR3 DNA reads TGTGCCAGCAGTCGGGAGACAGGGCCGAACACTGAAGCTTTCTTT. The chain recombines TRBV28 with TRBJ1-1; 7 positions agree with TRBD1. V was clipped by 5 bases and J by 1 base; unmatched bases: 7. The CDR3 length is 15 residues. CDR1 is MDHEN, CDR2 SYDVKM, per germline.

This clone came up once. The genes are TRBV2 and TRBJ2-5; D gene uncertain. The V gene lost 4 bases and the J gene lost 2 bases, with 8 bases spanning the gap. The CDR3 covers 13 residues. Looked up from germline, CDR1 is SNHLY and CDR2 is FYNNEI. The CDR3 DNA reads as TGTGCCAGCAGTGGGTATAGGCAAGAGACCCAGTACTTC. It translates to CASSGYRQETQYF.

This sequence joins TRBV2 and TRBJ2-3, with D hard to call. Trimming pared 4 bases from V and 2 bases from J, leaving 10 bases between. The length of the CDR3 is 14 residues. Germline CDR1 and CDR2: SNHLY and FYNNEI. In nucleotides, the CDR3 is TGTGCCAGCAGTGCCCACACAGCCACAGATACGCAGTATTTT. It translates to CASSAHTATDTQYF.

J is TRBJ2-1 and V is TRBV11-2; either TRBD1 or TRBD2 may fit D (5 bases each). The germline V gene encodes CDR1 SGHAT and CDR2 FQNNGV. V shed 0 bases and J shed 4 bases, with 13 bases lying between them. CDR3 size: 16 residues. This CDR3 is CASSLEPWWGYNEQFF. For the CDR3, the DNA is TGTGCCAGCAGCTTAGAGCCGTGGTGGGGGTACAATGAGCAGTTCTTC.

About this clone itself: This CDR3 is also generated by other DNA sequences in the sample. The chain has TRBV5-1 and TRBJ2-3, with no clear D. The CDR3 sequence is 13 residues long. Looked up from germline, CDR1 is SGHRS and CDR2 is YFSETQ. V lost 4 bases and J 0 bases, leaving 6 bases between the germline ends. CDR3 DNA sequence: TGCGCCAGCAGCACCGCTAGCACAGATACGCAGTATTTT. The encoded protein is CASSTASTDTQYF.

The chain is built from TRBV30 and TRBJ1-1; maybe TRBD1 (5 bases). The CDR3 loop spans 11 amino acids. CDR1 and CDR2 (germline): GTSNPN, SVGIG (reference sequence). The V end was cut by 3 bases, the J end by 7 bases, with 9 bases between. The CDR3 protein is CAWSAGLEAFF. The CDR3 bases are TGTGCCTGGAGCGCAGGGCTTGAAGCTTTCTTT.

V usage is TRBV29-1 and J usage is TRBJ2-3; tentatively, D is TRBD2 (6 bases). Trimming took off 5 bases at V and 1 base at J, with 10 bases between the two ends. This CDR3 has 13 amino acids. The germline V gene encodes CDR1 SQVTM and CDR2 ANQGSEA. DNA of the CDR3: TGCAGCGTTATGGCTAGCGGCACAGATACGCAGTATTTT. Translating gives CSVMASGTDTQYF.